The clone carrying this T cell receptor (beta chain) occurred a few times. What it binds is not known. Looked up from germline, CDR1 is ENHRY and CDR2 is SYGVKD. The CDR3 has 16 amino acids. Trimming took off 4 bases at V and 5 bases at J, with 15 bases between the two ends. This entry comes from a study of cytomegalovirus exposure and HLA in healthy donors. The PCR employed 60 Vbeta primers together with 13 Jbeta primers. Data came from immunoSEQ multiplex PCR; TCRdb stores just in-frame clones and leaves some out. The sample includes 100,000 or so clones, under 85% of them seen just once. Study results and caveats: While the bulk of TCR sequences proved rare, some public TCRs turned up in many donors. A later analysis reportedly found fewer N-insertions in an Asian-associated ancestry cluster than the approximately 700-donor mean. HLA allele associations emerged for around 16,000 TCR beta sequences in a later analysis, at 0.05 false discovery rate.

What was sequenced was PBMCs. The chain joins TRBV10-3 to TRBJ1-6; D possibly corresponds to TRBD1 (6 bases). The TCR sequence derives from a young man in good health and CMV-seronegative. The chain's CDR3 is CAISVFPGQDNSPLHF. In nucleotides, the CDR3 is TGTGCCATCAGTGTTTTCCCGGGACAAGATAATTCACCCCTCCACTTT.